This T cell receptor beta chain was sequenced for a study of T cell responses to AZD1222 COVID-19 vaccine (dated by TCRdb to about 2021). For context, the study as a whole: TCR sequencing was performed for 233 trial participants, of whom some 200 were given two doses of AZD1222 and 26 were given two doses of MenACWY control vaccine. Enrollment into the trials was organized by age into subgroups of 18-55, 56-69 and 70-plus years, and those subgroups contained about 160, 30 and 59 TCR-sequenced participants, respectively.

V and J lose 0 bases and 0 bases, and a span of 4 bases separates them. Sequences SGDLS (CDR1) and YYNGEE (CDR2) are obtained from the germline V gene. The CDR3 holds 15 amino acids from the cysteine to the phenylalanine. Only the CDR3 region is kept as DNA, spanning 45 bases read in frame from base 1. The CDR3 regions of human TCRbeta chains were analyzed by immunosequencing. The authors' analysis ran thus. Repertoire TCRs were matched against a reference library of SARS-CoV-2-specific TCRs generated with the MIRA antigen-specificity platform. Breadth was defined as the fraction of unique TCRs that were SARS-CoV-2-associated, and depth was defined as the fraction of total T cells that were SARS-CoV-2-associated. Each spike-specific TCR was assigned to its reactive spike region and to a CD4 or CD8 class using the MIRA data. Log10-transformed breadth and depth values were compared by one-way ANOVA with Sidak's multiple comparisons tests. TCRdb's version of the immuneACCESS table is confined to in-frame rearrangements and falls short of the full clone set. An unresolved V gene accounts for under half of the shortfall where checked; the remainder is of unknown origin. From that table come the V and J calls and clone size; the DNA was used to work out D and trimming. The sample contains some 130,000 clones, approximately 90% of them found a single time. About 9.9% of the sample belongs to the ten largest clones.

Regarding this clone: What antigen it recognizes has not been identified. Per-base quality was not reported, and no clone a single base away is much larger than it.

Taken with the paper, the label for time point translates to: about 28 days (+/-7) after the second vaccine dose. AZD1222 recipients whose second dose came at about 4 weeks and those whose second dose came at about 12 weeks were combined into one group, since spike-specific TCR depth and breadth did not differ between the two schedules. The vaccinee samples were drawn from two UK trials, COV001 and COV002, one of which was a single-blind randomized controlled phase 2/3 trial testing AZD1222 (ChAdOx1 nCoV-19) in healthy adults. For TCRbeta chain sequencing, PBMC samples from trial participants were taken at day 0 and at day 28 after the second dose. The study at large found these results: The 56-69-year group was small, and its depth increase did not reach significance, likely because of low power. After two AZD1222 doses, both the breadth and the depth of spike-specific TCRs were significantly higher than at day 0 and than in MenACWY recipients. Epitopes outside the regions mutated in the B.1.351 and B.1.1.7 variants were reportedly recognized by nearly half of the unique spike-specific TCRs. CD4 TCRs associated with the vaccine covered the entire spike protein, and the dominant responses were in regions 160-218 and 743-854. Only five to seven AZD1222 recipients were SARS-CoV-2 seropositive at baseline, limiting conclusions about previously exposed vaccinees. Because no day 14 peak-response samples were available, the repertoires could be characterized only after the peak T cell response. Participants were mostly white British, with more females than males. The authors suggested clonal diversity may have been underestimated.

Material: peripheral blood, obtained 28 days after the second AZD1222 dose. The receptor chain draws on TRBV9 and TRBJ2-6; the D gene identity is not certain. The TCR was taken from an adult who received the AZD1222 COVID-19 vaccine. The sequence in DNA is TGTGCCAGCAGCGTAGATCCCTCTGGGGCCAACGTCCTGACTTTC. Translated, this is CASSVDPSGANVLTF. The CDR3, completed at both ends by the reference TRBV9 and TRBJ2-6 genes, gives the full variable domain DSGVTQTPKHLITATGQRVTLRCSPRSGDLSVYWYQQSLDQGLQFLIQYYNGEERAKGNILERFSAQQFPDLHSELNLSSLELGDSALYFCASSVDPSGANVLTFGAGSRLTVL.